Listed below are T cell receptor beta chains from one sample, sequenced in a study of Ad26.COV2.S vaccination and SARS-CoV-2 variants. This table comes from immunoSEQ multiplex PCR, and its TCRdb copy is limited to in-frame clones, with some not included. The table shows approximately 480,000 clones, with roughly nine tenths occurring only once. The material was peripheral blood, obtained in a trial of Ad26.COV2.S vaccine versus placebo. The receptors were gathered from a person aged 18-60 years who received the Ad26.COV2.S COVID-19 vaccine or a placebo. The CDR3 runs from the conserved cysteine through the conserved F or W. Fields, in order: V gene, CDR3 protein.

TRBV28,CASSLGAGQGRYIQYF
TRBV5-1,CASSVDSTYNEQFF
TRBV5-1,CASTTGTSVPTQYF
TRBV14,CASSRQGHGYTF
TRBV5-1,CASSLVATSGSYNEQFF
TRBV9,CASSELGNTEAFF
TRBV13,CASSPRDRGLPGANVLTF
TRBV3-1/TRBV3-2,CASRTSGSKYEQYF
TRBV4-3,CASSHSRAGRPYNEQFF
TRBV5-1,CASSLGWGQGLSYGYTF
TRBV19,CASSPEHAWESPLHF
TRBV19,CASSLPGSGWKSYTF
TRBV19,CASSIDTHGGELFF
TRBV19,CASSDDRGENIQYF
TRBV7-2,CASSALRAGTGELFF
TRBV4-2,CASSSGGWDTEAFF
TRBV6-5,CASSQGQGYTF
TRBV11-3,CASSLSGNTGELFF
TRBV4-1,CASSQRLGTSGSHWFNNEQFF
TRBV12-3/TRBV12-4,CASSRGKNTEAFF
TRBV18,CASSPLGGGSSGNTIYF
TRBV20-1,CSASSRGPELVEKLFF
TRBV19,CASSMMGSNQPQHF
TRBV7-2,CASSSSGNPSTDTQYF
TRBV18,CASSPIRVPEQFF
TRBV3-1/TRBV3-2,CASSQDRGSPRSPLHF
TRBV21-1,CASSKTSGTANYGYTF
TRBV7-9,CASSSDADNSPLHF
TRBV29-1,CSVDRQNSGNTIYF
TRBV28,CASSSPEGEWGETQYF
TRBV6-2/TRBV6-3,CASTPGVPDPRKETQYF
TRBV28,CASSLIDGRGFF
TRBV30,CAWSLGAGGPGEQYF
TRBV5-1,CASSSLQRAGELFF
TRBV2,CASSELTGNNEKLFF
TRBV11-3,CASSLGGQGASYEQYF
TRBV5-1,CASKRTSGSAGELFF